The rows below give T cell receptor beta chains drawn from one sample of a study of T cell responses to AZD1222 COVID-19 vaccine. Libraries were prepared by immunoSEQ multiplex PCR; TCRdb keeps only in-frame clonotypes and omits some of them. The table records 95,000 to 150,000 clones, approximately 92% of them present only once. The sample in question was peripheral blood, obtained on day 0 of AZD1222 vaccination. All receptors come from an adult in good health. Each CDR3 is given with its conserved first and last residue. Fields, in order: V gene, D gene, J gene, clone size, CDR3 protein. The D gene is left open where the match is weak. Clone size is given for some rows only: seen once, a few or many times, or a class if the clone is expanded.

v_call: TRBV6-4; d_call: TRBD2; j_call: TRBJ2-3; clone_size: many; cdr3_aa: CASSSGGSTDTQYF
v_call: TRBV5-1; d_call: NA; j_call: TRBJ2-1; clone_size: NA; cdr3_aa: CASSPTGLANYEQFF
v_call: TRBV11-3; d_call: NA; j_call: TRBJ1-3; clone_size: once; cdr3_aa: CASSRRDGTDSGNTIYF
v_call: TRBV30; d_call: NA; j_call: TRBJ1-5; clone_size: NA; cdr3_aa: CAWGRKQGPQHF
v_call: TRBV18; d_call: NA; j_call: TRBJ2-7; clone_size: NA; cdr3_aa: CASSPKSYEQYF
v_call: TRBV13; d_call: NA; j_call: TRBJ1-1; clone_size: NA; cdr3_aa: CASRGQVNTEAFF
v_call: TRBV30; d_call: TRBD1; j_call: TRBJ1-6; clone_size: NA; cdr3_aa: CAWKNRGGLNSPLHF
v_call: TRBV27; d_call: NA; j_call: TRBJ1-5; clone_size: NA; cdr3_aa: CASSFGLSNQPQHF
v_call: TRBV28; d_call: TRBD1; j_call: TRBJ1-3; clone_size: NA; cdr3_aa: CASKEGADGNTIYF
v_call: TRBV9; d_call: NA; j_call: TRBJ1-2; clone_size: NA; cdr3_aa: CASSGMVVGASYGYTF
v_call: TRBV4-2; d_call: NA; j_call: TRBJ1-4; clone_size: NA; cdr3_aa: CASRPNTFPNEKLFF
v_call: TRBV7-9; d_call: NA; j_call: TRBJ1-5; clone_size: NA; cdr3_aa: CASSPPEESSNQPQHF
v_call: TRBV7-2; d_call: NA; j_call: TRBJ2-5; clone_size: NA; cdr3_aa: CASSLDGLRTQYF
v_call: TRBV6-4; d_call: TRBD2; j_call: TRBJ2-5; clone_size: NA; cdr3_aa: CASSESSGETQYF
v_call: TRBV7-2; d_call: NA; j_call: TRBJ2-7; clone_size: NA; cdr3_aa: CASSLSYEQYF
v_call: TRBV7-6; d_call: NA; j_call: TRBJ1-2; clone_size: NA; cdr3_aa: CASSLGEKGKGSRHYGYTF
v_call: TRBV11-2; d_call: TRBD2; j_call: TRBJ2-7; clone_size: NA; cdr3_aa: CASSLGGRTYEQYF
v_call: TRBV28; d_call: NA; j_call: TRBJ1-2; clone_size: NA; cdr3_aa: CASSLRQIAYGYTF
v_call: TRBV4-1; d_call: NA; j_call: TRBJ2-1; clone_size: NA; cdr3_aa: CASSQDPDLNEQFF
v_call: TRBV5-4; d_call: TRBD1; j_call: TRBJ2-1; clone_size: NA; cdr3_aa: CASSAGQGAGNEQFF
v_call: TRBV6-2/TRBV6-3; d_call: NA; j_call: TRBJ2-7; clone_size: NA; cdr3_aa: CASSFASYEQYF
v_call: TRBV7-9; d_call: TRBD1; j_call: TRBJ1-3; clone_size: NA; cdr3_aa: CASSLTGAGNTIYF
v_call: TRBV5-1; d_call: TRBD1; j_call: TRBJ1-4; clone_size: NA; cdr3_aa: CASSPGQTNEKLFF
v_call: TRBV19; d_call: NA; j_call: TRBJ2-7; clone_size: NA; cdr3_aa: CASSRHTSTYEQYF
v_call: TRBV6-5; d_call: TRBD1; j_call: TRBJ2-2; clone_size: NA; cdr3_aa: CASSFVQGITGELFF
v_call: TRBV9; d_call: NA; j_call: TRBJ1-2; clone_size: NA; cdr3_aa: CASSVDNSISYGYTF
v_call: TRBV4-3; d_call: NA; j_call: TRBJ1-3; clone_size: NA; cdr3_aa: CASSQEGVGGNTIYF
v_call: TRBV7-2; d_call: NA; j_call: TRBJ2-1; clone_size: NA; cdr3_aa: CASMRASSYNEQFF
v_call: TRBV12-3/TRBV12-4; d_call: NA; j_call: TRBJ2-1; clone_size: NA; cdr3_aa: CASSLEPIKQFF
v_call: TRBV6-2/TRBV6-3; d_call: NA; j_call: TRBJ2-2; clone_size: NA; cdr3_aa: CASSYVGTGELFF
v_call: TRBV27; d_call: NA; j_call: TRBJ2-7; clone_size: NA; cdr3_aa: CASSFSPGDEQYF
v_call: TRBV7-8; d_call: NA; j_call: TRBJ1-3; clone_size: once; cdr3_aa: CASSRGGSRDSGNTIYF
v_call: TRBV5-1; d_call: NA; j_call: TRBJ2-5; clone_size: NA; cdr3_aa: CASSLAGGEETQYF
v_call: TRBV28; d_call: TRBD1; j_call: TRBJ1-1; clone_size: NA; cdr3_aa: CASRGTGELEAFF
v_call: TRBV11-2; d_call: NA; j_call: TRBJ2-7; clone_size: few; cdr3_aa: CASSIITSWQYF
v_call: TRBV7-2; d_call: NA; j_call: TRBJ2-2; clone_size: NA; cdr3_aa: CASSSPPGELFF